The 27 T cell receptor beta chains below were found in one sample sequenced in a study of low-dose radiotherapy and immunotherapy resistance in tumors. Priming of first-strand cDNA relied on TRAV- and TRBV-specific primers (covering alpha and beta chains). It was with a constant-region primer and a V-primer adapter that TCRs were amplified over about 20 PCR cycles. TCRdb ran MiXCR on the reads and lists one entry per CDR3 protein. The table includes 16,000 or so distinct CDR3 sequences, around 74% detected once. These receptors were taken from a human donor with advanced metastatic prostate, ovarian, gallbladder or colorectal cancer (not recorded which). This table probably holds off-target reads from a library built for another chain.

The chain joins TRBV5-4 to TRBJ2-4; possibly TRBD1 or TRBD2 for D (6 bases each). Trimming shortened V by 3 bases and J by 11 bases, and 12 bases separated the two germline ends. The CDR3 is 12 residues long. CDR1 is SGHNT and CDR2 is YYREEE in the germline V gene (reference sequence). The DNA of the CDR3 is TGTGCCAGCAGCTCCCCCGGGGGCTTTCAGTACTTC. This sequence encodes CASSSPGGFQYF.

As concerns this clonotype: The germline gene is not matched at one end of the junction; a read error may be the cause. In DNA, the CDR3 is TGCGCCAGTAGTGCGGCGTCGGGACAACTGCGGCAGCCCCAGCATTTT. It encodes CASSAASGQLRQPQHF. V gene TRBV19 combines with J gene TRBJ1-5, with D possibly matching TRBD1 (6 bases). The CDR3 contains 16 residues. CDR1 is LNHDA, CDR2 SQIVND, per germline (reference sequence).

In DNA, the CDR3 is TGCAGTGCAGGGAACAATGAGCAGTTCTTC. Protein sequence: CSAGNNEQFF. J is TRBJ2-1 and V is TRBV20-1; D gene unclear. The V end lost 6 bases, the J end lost 5 bases, and 5 bases lay between the germline ends. Looked up from germline, CDR1 is DFQATT and CDR2 is SNEGSKA (reference sequence). This CDR3 contains 10 residues.

The CDR3 sequence is CASSAQTKQFF. The CDR3 DNA sequence: TGTGCCAGCAGTGCACAGACCAAGCAGTTCTTC. The chain carries TRBV2 and TRBJ2-1; D not certain. Germline CDR1 reads SNHLY; CDR2 reads FYNNEI. V was pared by 4 bases and J by 11 bases, with 9 bases between. The CDR3 has 11 residues.

The CDR3 reads CASSQDRGYNEQFF. Written as DNA, the CDR3 is TGCGCCAGCAGCCAAGATAGGGGGTACAATGAGCAGTTCTTC. The genes are TRBV4-3 and TRBJ2-1, with D possibly being TRBD1 (6 bases). The germline gives CDR1 LGHNA, CDR2 YSLEER. The V end was cut by 0 bases, the J end by 4 bases, with 7 bases between. The CDR3 contains 14 residues.

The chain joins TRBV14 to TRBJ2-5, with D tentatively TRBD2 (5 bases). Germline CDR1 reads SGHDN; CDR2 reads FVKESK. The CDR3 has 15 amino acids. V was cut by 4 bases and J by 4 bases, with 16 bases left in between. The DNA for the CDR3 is TGTGCCAGCAGCCGAAGAGACGGAGGAAGAGAGACCCAGTACTTC. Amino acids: CASSRRDGGRETQYF.

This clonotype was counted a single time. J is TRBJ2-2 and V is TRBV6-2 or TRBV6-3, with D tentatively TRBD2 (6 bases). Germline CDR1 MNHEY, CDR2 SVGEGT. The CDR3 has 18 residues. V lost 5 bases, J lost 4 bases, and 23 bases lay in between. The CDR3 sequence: CASSALPRGTVGTGELFF. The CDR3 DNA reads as TGTGCCAGCAGTGCACTACCCCGCGGGACCGTGGGCACCGGGGAGCTGTTTTTT.

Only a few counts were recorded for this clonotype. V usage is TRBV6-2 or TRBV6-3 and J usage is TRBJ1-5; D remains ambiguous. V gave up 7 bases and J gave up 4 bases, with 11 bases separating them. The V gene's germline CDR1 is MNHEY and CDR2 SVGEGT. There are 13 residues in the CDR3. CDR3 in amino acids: CASTPFDNQPQHF. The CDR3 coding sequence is TGTGCCAGCACCCCGTTTGATAATCAGCCCCAGCATTTT.

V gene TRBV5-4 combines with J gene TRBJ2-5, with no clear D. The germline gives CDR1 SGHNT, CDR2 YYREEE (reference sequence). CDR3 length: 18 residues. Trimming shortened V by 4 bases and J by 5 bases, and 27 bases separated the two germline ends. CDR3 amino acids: CASSPPGPRLGRNETQYF. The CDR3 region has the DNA TGTGCCAGCAGCCCACCGGGCCCCCGGCTAGGTCGAAATGAGACCCAGTACTTC.

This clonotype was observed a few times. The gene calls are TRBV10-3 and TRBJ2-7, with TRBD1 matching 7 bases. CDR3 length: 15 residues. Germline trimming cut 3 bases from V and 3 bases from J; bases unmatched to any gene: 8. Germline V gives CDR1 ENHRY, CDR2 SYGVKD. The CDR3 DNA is TGTGCCATCAGTGACCCTACGACAGGGATCTACGAGCAGTACTTC. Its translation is CAISDPTTGIYEQYF.

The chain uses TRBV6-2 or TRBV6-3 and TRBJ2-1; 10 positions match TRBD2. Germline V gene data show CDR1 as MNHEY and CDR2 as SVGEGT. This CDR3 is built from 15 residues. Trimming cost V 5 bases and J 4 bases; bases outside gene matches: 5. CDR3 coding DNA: TGTGCCAGCAGTCGGCCGGGACTAGCGTACAATGAGCAGTTCTTC. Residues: CASSRPGLAYNEQFF.

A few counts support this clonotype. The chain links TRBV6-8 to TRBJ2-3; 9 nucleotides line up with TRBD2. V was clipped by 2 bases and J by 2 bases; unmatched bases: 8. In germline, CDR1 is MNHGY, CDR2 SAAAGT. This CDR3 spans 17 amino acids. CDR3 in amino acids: CASSYLSSGEATDTQYF. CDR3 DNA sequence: TGTGCCAGCAGTTACCTATCTAGCGGGGAGGCCACAGATACGCAGTATTTT.

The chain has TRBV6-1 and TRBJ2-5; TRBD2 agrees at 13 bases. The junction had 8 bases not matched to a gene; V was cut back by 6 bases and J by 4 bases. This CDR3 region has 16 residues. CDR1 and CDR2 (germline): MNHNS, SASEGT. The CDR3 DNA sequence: TGTGCCAGCAGAAGACTAGCGGGGGGCCCCCTAGAGACCCAGTACTTC. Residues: CASRRLAGGPLETQYF.

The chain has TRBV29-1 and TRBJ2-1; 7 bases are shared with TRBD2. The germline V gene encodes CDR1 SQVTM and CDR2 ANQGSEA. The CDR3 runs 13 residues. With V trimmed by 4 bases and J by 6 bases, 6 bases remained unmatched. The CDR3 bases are TGCAGCGTTGGGGGGGGTTTGGGCAATGAGCAGTTCTTC. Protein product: CSVGGGLGNEQFF.

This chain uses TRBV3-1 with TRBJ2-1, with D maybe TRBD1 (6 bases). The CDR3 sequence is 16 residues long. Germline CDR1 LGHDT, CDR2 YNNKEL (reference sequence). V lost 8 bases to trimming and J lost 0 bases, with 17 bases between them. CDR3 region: CASAQRGWSSYNEQFF. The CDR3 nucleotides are TGTGCCAGCGCCCAGAGGGGGTGGAGCTCCTACAATGAGCAGTTCTTC.

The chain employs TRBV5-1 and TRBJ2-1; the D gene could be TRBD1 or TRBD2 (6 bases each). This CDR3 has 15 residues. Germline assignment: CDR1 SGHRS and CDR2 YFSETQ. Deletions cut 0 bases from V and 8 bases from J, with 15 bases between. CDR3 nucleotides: TGCGCCAGCAGCTTGGCCAAGGGGGAGGTCCATGAGCAGTTCTTC. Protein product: CASSLAKGEVHEQFF.

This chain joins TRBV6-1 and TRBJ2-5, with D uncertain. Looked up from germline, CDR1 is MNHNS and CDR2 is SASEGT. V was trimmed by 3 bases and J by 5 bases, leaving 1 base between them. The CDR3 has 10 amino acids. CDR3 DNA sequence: TGTGCCAGCAGTGAGGAGACCCAGTACTTC. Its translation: CASSEETQYF.

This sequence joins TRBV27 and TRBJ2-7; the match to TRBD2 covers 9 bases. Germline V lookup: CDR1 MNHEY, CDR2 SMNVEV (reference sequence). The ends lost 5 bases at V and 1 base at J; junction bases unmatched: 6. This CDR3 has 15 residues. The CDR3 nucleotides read TGTGCCAGCAGTGACCCAGCGGGGGGATCCTACGAGCAGTACTTC. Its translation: CASSDPAGGSYEQYF.

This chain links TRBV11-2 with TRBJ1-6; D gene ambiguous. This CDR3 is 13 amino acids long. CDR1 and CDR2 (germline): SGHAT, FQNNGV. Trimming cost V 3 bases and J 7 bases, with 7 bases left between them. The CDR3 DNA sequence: TGTGCCAGCAGCTTGAGGTTGAATTCACCCCTCCACTTT. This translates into CASSLRLNSPLHF. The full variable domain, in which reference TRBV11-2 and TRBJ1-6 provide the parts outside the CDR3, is EAGVAQSPRYKIIEKRQSVAFWCNPISGHATLYWYQQILGQGPKLLIQFQNNGVVDDSQLPKDRFSAERLKGVDSTLKIQPAKLEDSAVYLCASSLRLNSPLHFGNGTRLTVT.

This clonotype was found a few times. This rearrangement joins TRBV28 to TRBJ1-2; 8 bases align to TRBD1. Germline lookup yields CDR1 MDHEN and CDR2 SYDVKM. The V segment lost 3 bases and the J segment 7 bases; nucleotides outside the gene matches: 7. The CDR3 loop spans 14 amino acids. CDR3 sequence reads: CASSFAGGYSGYTF. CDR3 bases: TGTGCCAGCAGTTTTGCAGGGGGCTATAGTGGCTACACCTTC.

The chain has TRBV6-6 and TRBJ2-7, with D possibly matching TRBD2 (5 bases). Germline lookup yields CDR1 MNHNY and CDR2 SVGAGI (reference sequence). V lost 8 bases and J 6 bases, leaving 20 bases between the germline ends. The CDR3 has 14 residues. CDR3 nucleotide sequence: TGTGCCAGCCTCGATACGGGAAAGTACAGCGAGCAGTACTTC. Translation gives CASLDTGKYSEQYF.

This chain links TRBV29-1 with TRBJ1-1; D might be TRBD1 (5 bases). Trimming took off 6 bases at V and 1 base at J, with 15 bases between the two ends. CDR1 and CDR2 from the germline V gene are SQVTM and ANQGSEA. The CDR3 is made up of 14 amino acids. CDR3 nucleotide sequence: TGCAGCGTCGGGGACCGAGGGTCGAACACTGAAGCTTTCTTT. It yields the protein CSVGDRGSNTEAFF.

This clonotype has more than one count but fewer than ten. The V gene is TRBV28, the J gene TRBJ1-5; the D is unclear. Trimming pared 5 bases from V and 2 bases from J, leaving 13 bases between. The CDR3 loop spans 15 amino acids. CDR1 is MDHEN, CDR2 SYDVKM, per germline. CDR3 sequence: CASSPLSQGNQPQHF. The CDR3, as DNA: TGTGCCAGCAGTCCCTTGTCCCAGGGCAATCAGCCCCAGCATTTT.

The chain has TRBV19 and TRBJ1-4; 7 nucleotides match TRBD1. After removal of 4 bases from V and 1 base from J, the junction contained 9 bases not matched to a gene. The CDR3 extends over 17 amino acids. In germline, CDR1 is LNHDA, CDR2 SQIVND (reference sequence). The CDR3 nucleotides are TGTGCCAGTAGTACCTTACGGCGGACAGGAACTAATGAAAAACTGTTTTTT. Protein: CASSTLRRTGTNEKLFF.

The CDR3 DNA follows: TGTGCCAGCACCCCCGGTGGGGGTCGGACAGATACGCAGTATTTT. Amino acid sequence: CASTPGGGRTDTQYF. This chain uses TRBV12-3 or TRBV12-4 with TRBJ2-3, with D perhaps assigned TRBD1 or TRBD2 (5 bases each). The CDR3 contains 15 residues. V was trimmed by 7 bases and J by 3 bases, leaving 17 bases between them.

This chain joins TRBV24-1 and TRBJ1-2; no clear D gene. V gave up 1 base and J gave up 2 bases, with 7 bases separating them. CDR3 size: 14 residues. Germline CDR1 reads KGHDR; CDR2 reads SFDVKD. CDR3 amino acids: CATSDFTRNYGYTF. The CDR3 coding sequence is TGTGCCACCAGTGATTTTACCCGAAACTATGGCTACACCTTC.

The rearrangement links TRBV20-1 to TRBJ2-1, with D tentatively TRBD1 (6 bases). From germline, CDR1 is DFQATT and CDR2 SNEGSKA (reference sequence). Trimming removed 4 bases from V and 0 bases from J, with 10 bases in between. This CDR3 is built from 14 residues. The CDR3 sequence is CSANRAGSYNEQFF. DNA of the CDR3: TGCAGTGCTAACAGGGCGGGCTCCTACAATGAGCAGTTCTTC.